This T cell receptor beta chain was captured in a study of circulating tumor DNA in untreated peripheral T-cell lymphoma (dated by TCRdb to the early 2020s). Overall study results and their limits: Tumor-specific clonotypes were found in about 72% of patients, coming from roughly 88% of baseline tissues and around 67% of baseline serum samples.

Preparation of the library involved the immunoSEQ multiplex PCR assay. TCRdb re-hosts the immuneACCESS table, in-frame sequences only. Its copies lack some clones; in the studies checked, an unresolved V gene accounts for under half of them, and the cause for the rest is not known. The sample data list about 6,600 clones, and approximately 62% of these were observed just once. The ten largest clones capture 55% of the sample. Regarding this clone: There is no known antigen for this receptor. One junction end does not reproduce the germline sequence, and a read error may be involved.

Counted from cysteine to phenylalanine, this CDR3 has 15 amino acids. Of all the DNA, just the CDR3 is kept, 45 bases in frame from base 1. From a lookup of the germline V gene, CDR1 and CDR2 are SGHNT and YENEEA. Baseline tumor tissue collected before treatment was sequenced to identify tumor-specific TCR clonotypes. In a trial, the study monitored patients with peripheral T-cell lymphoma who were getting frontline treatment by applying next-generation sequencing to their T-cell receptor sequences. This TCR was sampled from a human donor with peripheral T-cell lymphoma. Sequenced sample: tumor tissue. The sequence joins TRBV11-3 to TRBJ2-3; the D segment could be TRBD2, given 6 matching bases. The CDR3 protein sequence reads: CANSPSSGSTDTQYF. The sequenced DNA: TGTGCCAACAGCCCGTCGAGCGGGAGCACAGATACGCAGTATTTT.